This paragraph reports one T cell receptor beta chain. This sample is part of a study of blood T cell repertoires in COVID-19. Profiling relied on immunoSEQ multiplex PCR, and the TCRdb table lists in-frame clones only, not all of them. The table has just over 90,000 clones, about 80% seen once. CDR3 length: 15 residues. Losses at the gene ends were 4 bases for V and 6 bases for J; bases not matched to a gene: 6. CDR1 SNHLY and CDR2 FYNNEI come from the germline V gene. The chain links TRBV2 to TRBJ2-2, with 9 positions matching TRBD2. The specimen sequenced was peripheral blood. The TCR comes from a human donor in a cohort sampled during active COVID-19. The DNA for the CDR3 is TGTGCCAGCAGTGTAGTAGCGGGAGTTGCCGGGGAGCTGTTTTTT. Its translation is CASSVVAGVAGELFF. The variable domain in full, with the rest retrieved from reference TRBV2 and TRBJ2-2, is EPEVTQTPSHQVTQMGQEVILRCVPISNHLYFYWYRQILGQKVEFLVSFYNNEISEKSEIFDDQFSVERPDGSNFTLKIRSTKLEDSAMYFCASSVVAGVAGELFFGEGSRLTVL.